Listed here are 2 T cell receptor beta chains from one sample, sequenced in a study of blood T cell repertoires in COVID-19. Sequencing was performed with immunoSEQ multiplex PCR; in TCRdb, only in-frame clones are kept and a portion is missing. The table has approximately 210,000 clones, around 89% seen once. Sequencing input: peripheral blood. The receptors shown here come from a human donor in a cohort sampled during active COVID-19.

The genes are TRBV19 and TRBJ2-3, with TRBD2 identical over 8 bases. Trimming cost V 5 bases and J 5 bases; bases outside gene matches: 9. The CDR3 length is 15 residues. Germline assignment: CDR1 LNHDA and CDR2 SQIVND (reference sequence). CDR3 nucleotide sequence: TGTGCCAGTAGTCCCTATAGCGGGAATGGAGATACGCAGTATTTT. Translated: CASSPYSGNGDTQYF. The entire variable domain, with the rest obtained from reference TRBV19 and TRBJ2-3, is as follows: DGGITQSPKYLFRKEGQNVTLSCEQNLNHDAMYWYRQDPGQGLRLIYYSQIVNDFQKGDIAEGYSVSREKKESFPLTVTSAQKNPTAFYLCASSPYSGNGDTQYFGPGTRLTVL.

The chain joins TRBV15 to TRBJ2-1; the D gene is possibly TRBD2 (6 bases). The germline V gene encodes CDR1 LNHNV and CDR2 YYDKDF (reference sequence). V lost 9 bases, J lost 0 bases, and 18 bases lay in between. This CDR3 has 16 residues. CDR3 amino acids: CATGRGGSRSYNEQFF. CDR3 coding DNA: TGTGCCACGGGGCGGGGCGGGTCGCGCTCCTACAATGAGCAGTTCTTC.